These 17 T cell receptor beta chains share one sample of origin, sequenced in a study of blood T cell repertoires in COVID-19. Some clones are missing from TCRdb's copy, which holds only in-frame ones; the method was immunoSEQ multiplex PCR. The sample comprises tens of thousands of clones, about four fifths of which are singletons, and approximately 12% rests with the top ten. Input material: peripheral blood. These receptors originate from a man in his forties or fifties with COVID-19, enrolled during active disease.

The V call is TRBV5-1, the J call TRBJ2-3, with TRBD2 matching over 14 bases. Germline V lookup: CDR1 SGHRS, CDR2 YFSETQ. V trimming: 0 bases; J trimming: 4 bases; junction bases outside the gene matches: 4. This CDR3 spans 17 amino acids. In nucleotides, the CDR3 is TGCGCCAGCAGCTTGGCATTGACTAGCGGGGGGGCAGATACGCAGTATTTT. The encoded protein is CASSLALTSGGADTQYF.

The chain recombines TRBV11-2 with TRBJ1-1; no clear D. Germline loops: CDR1 SGHAT, CDR2 FQNNGV. The CDR3 is made up of 15 amino acids. V was clipped by 1 base and J by 0 bases, with 9 bases between them. CDR3 protein: CASSLGARMNTEAFF. The CDR3 DNA sequence: TGTGCCAGCAGCTTAGGGGCCCGGATGAACACTGAAGCTTTCTTT.

The gene calls are TRBV3-1 (or the pseudogene TRBV3-2) and TRBJ1-1; D might be TRBD1 (6 bases). This CDR3 has 20 residues. V dropped 4 bases and J dropped 1 base, with 28 bases sitting between them. CDR1 is LGHDT and CDR2 is YNNKEL in the germline V gene (reference sequence). This CDR3 reads CASSLYLPQGSVVANTEAFF. The DNA for the CDR3 is TGTGCCAGCAGCCTCTATCTTCCACAGGGAAGTGTAGTTGCGAACACTGAAGCTTTCTTT.

The CDR3 DNA follows: TGTGCCAGCGGGCGGGCACAGAGCTCCTACAATGAGCAGTTCTTC. It is translated as CASGRAQSSYNEQFF. The chain joins TRBV6-4 to TRBJ2-1; perhaps TRBD2 as D (5 bases). The CDR3 consists of 15 residues. The germline gives CDR1 MRHNA, CDR2 SNTAGT. Trimming stripped 8 bases from V and 0 bases from J, with 14 bases between.

This chain joins TRBV12-3 or TRBV12-4 and TRBJ1-1; a weak D match, TRBD1 (6 bases). This CDR3 is 11 amino acids long. The V and J ends lost 5 bases and 8 bases respectively, with 9 bases between them. This chain's CDR3 is CASSPGTEAFF. The CDR3 DNA reads as TGTGCCAGCAGTCCAGGGACAGAAGCTTTCTTT.

This clone was observed a few times. The chain has TRBV6-5 and TRBJ2-3, with a possible D match to TRBD2 (6 bases). V shed 4 bases and J shed 2 bases, with 16 bases lying between them. The CDR3 is 16 amino acids. CDR1 MNHEY and CDR2 SVGAGI come from the germline V gene. The CDR3 loop is CASSFDFGRLTDTQYF. For the CDR3, the DNA is TGTGCCAGCAGTTTCGACTTCGGGAGACTCACAGATACGCAGTATTTT.

The rearrangement joins TRBV28 to TRBJ1-6; maybe TRBD1 (5 bases). The CDR3 sequence is 15 residues long. The V gene lost 6 bases and the J gene lost 5 bases, with 14 bases spanning the gap. Germline CDR1 is MDHEN and CDR2 is SYDVKM. The CDR3 DNA is TGTGCCAGCAGGGGTCGTGGAGGGGATAATTCACCCCTCCACTTT. Protein sequence: CASRGRGGDNSPLHF.

The V and J genes are TRBV4-3 and TRBJ1-2; 8 bases are a match to TRBD1. The CDR3 covers 16 residues. The junction had 9 bases not matched to a gene; V was cut back by 0 bases and J by 6 bases. The germline gives CDR1 LGHNA, CDR2 YSLEER. DNA for the CDR3: TGCGCCAGCAGCCAAGATTTTCAGGGGGCGCGTAATGGCTACACCTTC. This codes for CASSQDFQGARNGYTF.

This clone has a handful of counts. J is TRBJ1-3 and V is TRBV6-5; 7 bases fit TRBD1. The CDR3 runs to 15 residues. Germline assignment: CDR1 MNHEY and CDR2 SVGAGI. With 6 bases clipped from V and 4 bases from J, the junction kept 9 bases outside the gene matches. The CDR3 bases are TGTGCCAGCAGCTTAGGACAGGCCCGCGGAAACACCATATATTTT. Amino acids: CASSLGQARGNTIYF.

CDR3 bases: TGCGCCAGCAGCTCCCTCGGGGAGCTGTTTTTT. It codes for CASSSLGELFF. This chain connects TRBV5-1 to TRBJ2-2; D is unclear. CDR1 is SGHRS and CDR2 is YFSETQ in the germline V gene. The CDR3 totals 11 residues. The V gene lost 3 bases and the J gene lost 7 bases, with 4 bases spanning the gap.

The rearrangement links TRBV18 to TRBJ2-3; 8 bases map to TRBD2. The CDR3 contains 17 residues. The germline gives CDR1 KGHSH, CDR2 LQKENI. V was clipped by 3 bases and J by 7 bases; unmatched bases: 15. DNA for the CDR3: TGTGCCAGCTCACCGGATCCGTCGGCGGGGGGCCTGAATACGCAGTATTTT. This codes for CASSPDPSAGGLNTQYF.

The V gene is TRBV5-1, the J gene TRBJ2-3; 14 nucleotides align to TRBD2. V was pared by 4 bases and J by 3 bases, with 16 bases of the junction left unmatched. The CDR3 is 20 amino acids. Germline V gene sequence: CDR1 SGHRS, CDR2 YFSETQ. CDR3 DNA: TGCGCCAGCAGCCTCGGGACTAGCGGGGGCCTTCATAGGGTAACAGATACGCAGTATTTT. It specifies CASSLGTSGGLHRVTDTQYF.

The chain couples TRBV11-2 to TRBJ2-7; TRBD1 matches at 10 bases. This CDR3 has 14 residues. The trim removed 3 bases at V and 4 bases at J, leaving 3 bases unmatched. Germline CDR1 SGHAT, CDR2 FQNNGV. In nucleotides, the CDR3 is TGTGCCAGCAGCTTGGGACAGGGGAATTACGAGCAGTACTTC. Its translation: CASSLGQGNYEQYF.

CDR3 residues: CASSPRRNEQFF. The DNA for the CDR3 is TGTGCCAGCAGTCCCCGGAGGAATGAGCAGTTCTTC. This chain uses TRBV2 with TRBJ2-1; D perhaps matches TRBD2 (5 bases). V gave up 5 bases and J gave up 7 bases, with 9 bases separating them. The CDR3 consists of 12 residues. The germline V gene has CDR1 SNHLY and CDR2 FYNNEI.

The sample holds a few counts of this clone. The genes are TRBV3-1 (or the pseudogene TRBV3-2) and TRBJ2-7; 8 bases are a match to TRBD1. The CDR3 extends over 16 amino acids. Germline trimming cut 3 bases from V and 3 bases from J; bases unmatched to any gene: 10. Germline V gives CDR1 LGHDT, CDR2 YNNKEL (reference sequence). As DNA, the CDR3 is TGTGCCAGCAGCCAGGCTGCACGACAGGGGTTCTACGAGCAGTACTTC. This translates into CASSQAARQGFYEQYF.

The genes are TRBV19 and TRBJ1-6, with a weak D call TRBD1 (5 bases). The CDR3 contains 16 residues. The V gene's germline CDR1 is LNHDA and CDR2 SQIVND (reference sequence). The V and J ends lost 7 bases and 7 bases respectively, with 20 bases between them. CDR3 DNA: TGTGCCAGTAATTCTGGGGAAACGTACAGGAATTCACCCCTCCACTTT. Protein product: CASNSGETYRNSPLHF.

This chain links TRBV10-3 with TRBJ1-2, with no clear D. Germline V CDR1 and CDR2: ENHRY, SYGVKD. V was clipped by 11 bases and J by 8 bases, with 18 bases between them. The CDR3 contains 12 residues. The CDR3 sequence: CAGLQEAGGYTF. In nucleotides, the CDR3 is TGTGCCGGACTTCAGGAGGCGGGGGGCTACACCTTC.